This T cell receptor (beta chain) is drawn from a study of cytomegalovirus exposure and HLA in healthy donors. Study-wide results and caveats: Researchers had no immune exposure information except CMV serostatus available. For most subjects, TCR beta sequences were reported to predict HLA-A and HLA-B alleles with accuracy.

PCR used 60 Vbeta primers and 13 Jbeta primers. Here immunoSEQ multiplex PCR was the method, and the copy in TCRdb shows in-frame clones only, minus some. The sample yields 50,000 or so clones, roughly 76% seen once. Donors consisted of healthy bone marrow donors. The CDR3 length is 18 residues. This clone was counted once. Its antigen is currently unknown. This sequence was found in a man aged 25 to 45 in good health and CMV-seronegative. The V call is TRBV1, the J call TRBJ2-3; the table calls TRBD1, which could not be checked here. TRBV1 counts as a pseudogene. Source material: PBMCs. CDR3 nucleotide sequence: TGCACCAGCAGCCAAAAATTACGGAAAAGGACAAACACAGATACGCAGTATTTT. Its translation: CTSSQKLRKRTNTDTQYF.